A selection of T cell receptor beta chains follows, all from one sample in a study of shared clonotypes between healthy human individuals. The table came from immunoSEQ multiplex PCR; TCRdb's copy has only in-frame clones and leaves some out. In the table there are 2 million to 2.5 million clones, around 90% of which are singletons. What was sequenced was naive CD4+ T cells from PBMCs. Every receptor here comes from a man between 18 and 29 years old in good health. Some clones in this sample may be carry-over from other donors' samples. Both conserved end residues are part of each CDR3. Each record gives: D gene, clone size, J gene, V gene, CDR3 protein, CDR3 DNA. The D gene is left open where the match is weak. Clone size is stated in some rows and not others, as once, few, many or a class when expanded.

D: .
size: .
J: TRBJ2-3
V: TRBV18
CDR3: CASSPSPGTDTQYF
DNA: TGTGCCAGCTCACCCTCCCCCGGGACAGATACGCAGTATTTT

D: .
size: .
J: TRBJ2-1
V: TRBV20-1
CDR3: CSASLFLVQFF
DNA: TGCAGTGCTAGCCTGTTCTTGGTGCAGTTCTTC

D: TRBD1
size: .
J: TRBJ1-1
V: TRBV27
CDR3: CASRAGGRHTEAFF
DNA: TGTGCCAGCAGGGCAGGGGGCAGGCACACTGAAGCTTTCTTT

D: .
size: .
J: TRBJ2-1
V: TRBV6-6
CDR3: CASSSPGNEQFF
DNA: TGTGCCAGCAGCAGCCCGGGAAATGAGCAGTTCTTC

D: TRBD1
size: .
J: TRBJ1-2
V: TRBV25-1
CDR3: CASSPGGNYGYTF
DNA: TGTGCCAGCAGTCCAGGGGGAAACTATGGCTACACCTTC

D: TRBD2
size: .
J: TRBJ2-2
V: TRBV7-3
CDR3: CASSLTSGSLYGELFF
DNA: TGTGCCAGCAGCTTAACGAGCGGGAGTCTCTACGGGGAGCTGTTTTTT

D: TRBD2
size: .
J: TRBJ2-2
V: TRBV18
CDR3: CASSPPGGIGELFF
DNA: TGTGCCAGCTCACCACCGGGAGGGATCGGGGAGCTGTTTTTT

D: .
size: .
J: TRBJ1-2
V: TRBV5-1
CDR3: CASSLAPLSYGHGYTF
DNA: TGCGCCAGCAGCTTGGCTCCTCTAAGCTACGGCCATGGCTACACCTTC

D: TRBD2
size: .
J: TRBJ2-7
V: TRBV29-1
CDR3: CSGTSERYEQYF
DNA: TGCAGTGGGACTAGCGAGCGCTACGAGCAGTACTTC

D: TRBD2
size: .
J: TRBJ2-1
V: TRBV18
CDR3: CASSPPGRVNGGYNEQFF
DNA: TGTGCCAGCTCACCACCAGGACGAGTTAACGGGGGGTATAATGAGCAGTTCTTC

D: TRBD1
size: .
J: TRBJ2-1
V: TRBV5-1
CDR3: CASSAIPGQGDEQFF
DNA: TGCGCCAGCAGCGCGATCCCGGGACAGGGCGATGAGCAGTTCTTC

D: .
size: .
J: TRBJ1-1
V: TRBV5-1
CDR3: CASSLTGLNAEAFF
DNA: TGCGCCAGCAGCTTGACAGGGCTGAACGCTGAAGCTTTCTTT

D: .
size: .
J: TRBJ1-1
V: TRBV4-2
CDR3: CASSPRDRATEAFF
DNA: TGTGCCAGCAGCCCTAGGGATAGGGCCACTGAAGCTTTCTTT

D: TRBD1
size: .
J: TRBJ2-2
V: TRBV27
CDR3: CASKTSRTGNTGELFF
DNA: TGTGCCAGCAAAACCTCGAGGACAGGGAACACCGGGGAGCTGTTTTTT

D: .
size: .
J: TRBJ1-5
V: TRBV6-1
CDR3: CASSEAARYQPQHF
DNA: TGTGCCAGCAGTGAAGCGGCCCGATATCAGCCCCAGCATTTT

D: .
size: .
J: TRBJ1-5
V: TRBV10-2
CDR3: CASSDVAYNQPQHF
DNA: TGCGCCAGCAGTGATGTCGCTTACAATCAGCCCCAGCATTTT

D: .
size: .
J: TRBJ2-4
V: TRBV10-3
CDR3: CAISDSLTKNIQYF
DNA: TGTGCCATCAGTGATAGTTTGACCAAAAACATTCAGTACTTC

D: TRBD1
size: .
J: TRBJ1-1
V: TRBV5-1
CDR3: CASSGQGAVTEAFF
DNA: TGCGCCAGCAGCGGCCAGGGGGCCGTCACTGAAGCTTTCTTT

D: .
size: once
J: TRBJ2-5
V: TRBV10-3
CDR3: CAIRAGDSQETQYF
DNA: TGTGCCATCAGGGCGGGGGACAGCCAAGAGACCCAGTACTTC

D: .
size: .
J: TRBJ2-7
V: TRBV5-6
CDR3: CASRLGGAGTYEQYF
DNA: TGTGCCAGCAGACTAGGGGGAGCGGGAACCTACGAGCAGTACTTC

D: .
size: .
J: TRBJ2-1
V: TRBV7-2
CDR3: CASSSTAPGQFF
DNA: TGTGCCAGCAGCTCGACGGCCCCTGGGCAGTTCTTC

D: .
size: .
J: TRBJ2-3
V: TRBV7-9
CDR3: CASSPIARTSTDTQYF
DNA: TGTGCCAGCAGCCCAATCGCGAGGACTAGCACAGATACGCAGTATTTT

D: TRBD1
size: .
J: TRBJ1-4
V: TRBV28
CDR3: CASRGQYNEKLFF
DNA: TGTGCCAGCAGGGGACAGTATAATGAAAAACTGTTTTTT

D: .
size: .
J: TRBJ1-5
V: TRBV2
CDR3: CASSAPWRTSGSNQPQHF
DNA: TGTGCCAGCAGTGCTCCCTGGAGAACCTCGGGGAGCAATCAGCCCCAGCATTTT

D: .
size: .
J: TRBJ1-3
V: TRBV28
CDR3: CASKGGASSGNTIYF
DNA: TGTGCCAGCAAGGGAGGGGCGAGCTCTGGAAACACCATATATTTT

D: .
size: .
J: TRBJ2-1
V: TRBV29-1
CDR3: CSSSTAGAGWNEQFF
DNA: TGCAGCTCTTCCACGGCGGGGGCCGGGTGGAATGAGCAGTTCTTC

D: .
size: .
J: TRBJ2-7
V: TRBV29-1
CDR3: CSVEDSEGSYEQYF
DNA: TGCAGCGTTGAAGATAGCGAGGGCTCCTACGAGCAGTACTTC

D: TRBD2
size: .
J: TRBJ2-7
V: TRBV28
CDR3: CASSPNDWDSRLAASYEQYF
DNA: TGTGCCAGCAGTCCGAACGACTGGGACAGCAGACTAGCGGCCTCCTACGAGCAGTACTTC

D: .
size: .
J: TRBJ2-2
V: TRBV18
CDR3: CASSPLSPGSGTGELFF
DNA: TGTGCCAGCTCACCCCTATCCCCTGGCAGTGGCACCGGGGAGCTGTTTTTT

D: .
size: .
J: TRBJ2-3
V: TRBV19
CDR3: CASRSSSTDTQYF
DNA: TGTGCCAGTAGAAGCAGCAGCACAGATACGCAGTATTTT

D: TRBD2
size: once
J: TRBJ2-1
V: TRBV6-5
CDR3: CASSSVAGWGNEQFF
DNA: TGTGCCAGCAGTTCGGTAGCGGGGTGGGGGAATGAGCAGTTCTTC

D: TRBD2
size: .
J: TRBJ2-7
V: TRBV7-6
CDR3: CASSLADPYEQYF
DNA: TGTGCCAGCAGCCTAGCGGATCCCTACGAGCAGTACTTC

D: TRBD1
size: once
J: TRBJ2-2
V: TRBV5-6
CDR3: CASSLGQGFGGELFF
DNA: TGTGCCAGCAGCTTGGGACAGGGGTTTGGCGGGGAGCTGTTTTTT

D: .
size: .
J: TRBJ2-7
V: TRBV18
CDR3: CASSPVLGPSYEQYF
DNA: TGTGCCAGCTCACCAGTACTAGGTCCGTCCTACGAGCAGTACTTC

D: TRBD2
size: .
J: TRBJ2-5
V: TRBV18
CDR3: CASSLAGGAIQETQYF
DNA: TGTGCCAGCTCCTTAGCGGGAGGCGCGATCCAAGAGACCCAGTACTTC

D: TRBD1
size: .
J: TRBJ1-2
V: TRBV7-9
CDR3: CASSPWEGAQGYTF
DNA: TGTGCCAGCAGCCCCTGGGAGGGGGCGCAAGGCTACACCTTC

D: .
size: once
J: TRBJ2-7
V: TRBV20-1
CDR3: CSVQGTYEQYF
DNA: TGCAGTGTTCAGGGTACCTACGAGCAGTACTTC

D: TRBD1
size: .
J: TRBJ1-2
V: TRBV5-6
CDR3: CASSETWDSQFNYGYTF
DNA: TGTGCCAGCAGCGAAACCTGGGACAGTCAATTTAACTATGGCTACACCTTC

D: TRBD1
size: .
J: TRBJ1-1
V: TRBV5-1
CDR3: CASSLRYGTGTEAFF
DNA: TGCGCCAGCAGCTTGAGGTACGGGACAGGGACTGAAGCTTTCTTT

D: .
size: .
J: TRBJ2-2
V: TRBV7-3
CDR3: CASSLTAGAGGITGELFF
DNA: TGTGCCAGCAGCTTAACCGCTGGGGCAGGGGGGATCACCGGGGAGCTGTTTTTT

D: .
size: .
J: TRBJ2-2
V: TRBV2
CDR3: CASRVAGELFF
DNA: TGTGCCAGCAGGGTGGCCGGGGAGCTGTTTTTT

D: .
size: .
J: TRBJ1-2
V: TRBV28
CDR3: CASRDTPPLYGYTF
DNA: TGTGCCAGCCGGGACACTCCACCTCTATATGGCTACACCTTC

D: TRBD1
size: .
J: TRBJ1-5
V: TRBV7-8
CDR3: CASSYSRGPPGQPQHF
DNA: TGTGCCAGCAGCTATTCCAGGGGGCCCCCAGGACAGCCCCAGCATTTT

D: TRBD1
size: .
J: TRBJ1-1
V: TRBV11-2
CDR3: CASTLTGWPEAFF
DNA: TGTGCCAGCACCTTGACAGGGTGGCCTGAAGCTTTCTTT